Each of the 30 T cell receptor beta chains below was sequenced from the same sample in a study of shared clonotypes between healthy human individuals. Only in-frame clones appear in the TCRdb table, and some are missing; sequencing was by immunoSEQ multiplex PCR. The sample has 800,000 to 950,000 clones, roughly 96% seen once; the top ten hold about 0.25%. CD45RO-negative, CCR7-positively selected cells formed the naive CD8 fraction, excluding terminally differentiated effector memory CD45RA+ cells. Material: naive CD8+ T cells sorted from blood. The origin of the receptors is a man aged 25-40 years in good health.

The rearrangement links TRBV2 to TRBJ1-5; D not certain. CDR3 size: 12 residues. V lost 4 bases to trimming and J lost 7 bases, with 8 bases between them. Germline V gives CDR1 SNHLY, CDR2 FYNNEI. The CDR3 here is CASSGGSQPQHF. The CDR3 DNA reads TGTGCCAGCAGTGGCGGGAGCCAGCCCCAGCATTTT.

The V and J genes are TRBV7-9 and TRBJ1-2, with TRBD1 identical over 7 bases. CDR1 SEHNR and CDR2 FQNEAQ come from the germline V gene (reference sequence). The CDR3 is made up of 12 amino acids. The V and J ends lost 2 bases and 6 bases, in that order; junction bases with no gene match: 0. The CDR3 loop reads CASSLTGDGYTF. For the CDR3, the DNA is TGTGCCAGCAGCTTAACAGGGGATGGCTACACCTTC.

The chain uses TRBV6-1 and TRBJ1-2; D is ambiguous. Trimming took 0 bases from V and 7 from J, leaving 12 bases between them. The CDR3 sequence is 14 residues long. CDR1 and CDR2 from the germline V gene are MNHNS and SASEGT. CDR3 amino acids: CASSEAIRLAGYTF. CDR3 bases: TGTGCCAGCAGTGAAGCGATCAGGTTAGCTGGCTACACCTTC.

The rearrangement links TRBV5-6 to TRBJ2-1, with 9 positions matching TRBD2. V dropped 0 bases and J dropped 3; count of bases not matched to a gene: 7. Germline lookup yields CDR1 SGHDT and CDR2 YYEEEE. The length of the CDR3 is 17 residues. The CDR3 bases are TGTGCCAGCAGCTTGGCGTTTAGCGGGAGCTACTACAATGAGCAGTTCTTC. As protein: CASSLAFSGSYYNEQFF. Variable domain in full (rest from reference TRBV5-6 and TRBJ2-1): DAGVTQSPTHLIKTRGQQVTLRCSPKSGHDTVSWYQQALGQGPQFIFQYYEEEERQRGNFPDRFSGHQFPNYSSELNVNALLLGDSALYLCASSLAFSGSYYNEQFFGPGTRLTVL.

The chain couples TRBV6-6 to TRBJ2-2; D is undetermined. CDR3 length: 14 residues. The V end lost 2 bases, the J end lost 5 bases, and 9 bases lay between the germline ends. Germline CDR1 reads MNHNY; CDR2 reads SVGAGI (reference sequence). DNA of the CDR3: TGTGCCAGCAGTTACAGCGATGGGACCGGGGAGCTGTTTTTT. It is translated as CASSYSDGTGELFF.

The rearrangement uses TRBV2 and TRBJ2-5, with 8 bases that match TRBD1. The CDR3 runs to 14 residues. Looked up from germline, CDR1 is SNHLY and CDR2 is FYNNEI. The V and J ends lost 4 bases and 7 bases, in that order; junction bases with no gene match: 8. CDR3 DNA sequence: TGTGCCAGCAGTGTTGGACAGGGCGCGGGGACCCAGTACTTC. Translation gives CASSVGQGAGTQYF.

This clone was seen a single time. J is TRBJ2-3 and V is TRBV19, with D uncertain. The V and J ends lost 5 bases and 10 bases respectively, with 13 bases between them. The CDR3 extends over 12 amino acids. Germline values: CDR1 LNHDA, CDR2 SQIVND (reference sequence). The CDR3: CASSPRNEPQYF. The DNA of the CDR3 is TGTGCCAGTAGTCCCCGGAACGAGCCGCAGTATTTT.

This chain links TRBV5-1 with TRBJ2-7; 9 positions match TRBD1. The V and J ends lost 0 bases and 0 bases, in that order; junction bases with no gene match: 4. There are 16 residues in the CDR3. Germline assignment: CDR1 SGHRS and CDR2 YFSETQ. The CDR3 DNA reads TGCGCCAGCAGCTTGGATACAGGGGGCTACTCCTACGAGCAGTACTTC. It encodes CASSLDTGGYSYEQYF. The variable domain in full, with the rest retrieved from reference TRBV5-1 and TRBJ2-7, is KAGVTQTPRYLIKTRGQQVTLSCSPISGHRSVSWYQQTPGQGLQFLFEYFSETQRNKGNFPGRFSGRQFSNSRSEMNVSTLELGDSALYLCASSLDTGGYSYEQYFGPGTRLTVT.

The chain uses TRBV28 and TRBJ2-1; no reliable D call. CDR1 and CDR2 (germline): MDHEN, SYDVKM. V was shortened by 5 bases and J by 5 bases, with 13 bases between the two germline ends. CDR3 length: 14 amino acids. The CDR3 DNA reads as TGTGCCAGCAGTATACAGATTTTCGACAATGAGCAGTTCTTC. Residues: CASSIQIFDNEQFF.

The genes are TRBV7-8 and TRBJ1-1; 8 nucleotides align to TRBD1. The CDR3 spans 16 residues. The J segment lost 7 bases and the V segment lost 3 bases, leaving 13 bases of the junction unmatched. Germline V gives CDR1 SGHVS, CDR2 FQNEAQ. The CDR3 loop is CASSFHRRTGGIEAFF. The CDR3 nucleotides are TGTGCCAGCAGCTTCCACCGGAGAACAGGGGGAATTGAAGCTTTCTTT.

This chain joins TRBV7-9 and TRBJ1-4, with 12 bases that match TRBD1. This CDR3 region has 17 residues. Germline V CDR1 and CDR2: SEHNR, FQNEAQ (reference sequence). Trimming cost V 5 bases and J 6 bases; bases outside gene matches: 10. The CDR3 coding sequence is TGTGCCAGCAGCCCGGGACAGGGGGCGCCGGGATATGAAAAACTGTTTTTT. It yields the protein CASSPGQGAPGYEKLFF.

The chain couples TRBV18 to TRBJ2-7, with TRBD2 matching 7 bases. This CDR3 region has 13 residues. Germline CDR1 KGHSH, CDR2 LQKENI. V shed 6 bases, J shed 4 bases, and the junction held 6 bases outside the gene matches. The DNA for the CDR3 is TGTGCCAGCTCCATCGGGACTACTTACGAGCAGTACTTC. Protein: CASSIGTTYEQYF.

Regarding this clone: The same CDR3 also results from other DNA sequences found in this sample. The chain is built from TRBV9 and TRBJ2-7; a possible D gene is TRBD2 (7 bases). CDR1 is SGDLS and CDR2 is YYNGEE in the germline V gene. The CDR3 length is 15 residues. V was shortened by 0 bases and J by 1 base, with 11 bases between the two germline ends. CDR3 sequence: CASSVGGGLSYEQYF. Written as DNA, the CDR3 is TGTGCCAGCAGCGTAGGAGGGGGACTATCCTACGAGCAGTACTTC.

The chain has TRBV7-9 and TRBJ2-1; 9 bases align to TRBD1. Germline-derived CDR1 and CDR2 are SEHNR and FQNEAQ (reference sequence). The CDR3 totals 18 residues. V lost 5 bases, J lost 2 bases, and 13 bases stayed unmatched. CDR3 amino acids: CASSPHQGQGNTYNEQFF. CDR3 nucleotides: TGTGCCAGCAGCCCCCACCAGGGACAGGGTAACACCTACAATGAGCAGTTCTTC.

This chain links TRBV15 with TRBJ2-7; 8 nucleotides line up with TRBD2. CDR3 length equals 15 residues. The germline V gene encodes CDR1 LNHNV and CDR2 YYDKDF (reference sequence). V gave up 4 bases and J gave up 2 bases; unmatched junction bases: 7. The CDR3 spells CATSKRPGGTYEQYF. CDR3 bases: TGTGCCACCAGCAAGAGACCGGGAGGGACCTACGAGCAGTACTTC. Combining the CDR3 with reference TRBV15 and TRBJ2-7 gives the whole variable domain DAMVIQNPRYQVTQFGKPVTLSCSQTLNHNVMYWYQQKSSQAPKLLFHYYDKDFNNEADTPDNFQSRRPNTSFCFLDIRSPGLGDTAMYLCATSKRPGGTYEQYFGPGTRLTVT.

V gene TRBV5-6 combines with J gene TRBJ2-7; TRBD2 matches at 11 bases. V was pared by 1 base and J by 1 base, with 10 bases of the junction left unmatched. CDR3 length: 18 residues. Germline CDR1 is SGHDT and CDR2 is YYEEEE. CDR3 region: CASSLQIGLAGGSYEQYF. In nucleotides, the CDR3 is TGTGCCAGCAGCTTGCAAATTGGGCTAGCGGGAGGATCCTACGAGCAGTACTTC.

The chain has TRBV18 and TRBJ2-7; the D gene is possibly TRBD1 (6 bases). The CDR3 has 13 residues. Trimming left V 8 bases short and J 2 bases short, with 13 bases between. Per the germline V gene, CDR1 is KGHSH and CDR2 is LQKENI. CDR3 nucleotide sequence: TGTGCCAGCACGGACAGCGATACCTACGAGCAGTACTTC. It yields the protein CASTDSDTYEQYF.

The rearrangement uses TRBV7-9 and TRBJ2-5, with D maybe TRBD1 (6 bases). V lost 5 bases and J 2 bases, leaving 15 bases between the germline ends. Germline V gene sequence: CDR1 SEHNR, CDR2 FQNEAQ (reference sequence). CDR3 length: 15 amino acids. The DNA of the CDR3 is TGTGCCAGCAGCCAGGGGCGGGTACCGCAAGAGACCCAGTACTTC. Translation: CASSQGRVPQETQYF.

The sample holds one count of this clone. This chain joins TRBV14 and TRBJ2-7; no clear D. Germline CDR1 reads SGHDN; CDR2 reads FVKESK. Trimming stripped 4 bases from V and 7 bases from J, with 20 bases between. The CDR3 length is 15 residues. CDR3 DNA: TGTGCCAGCAGCCCTCGAGGCGGCGGACCTGGGGAGCAGTACTTC. This gives the protein CASSPRGGGPGEQYF.

The CDR3 here is CASSLYRTNFRSIFYEQYF. For the CDR3, the DNA is TGTGCCAGCAGCTTGTATAGGACCAATTTTCGGAGTATTTTCTACGAGCAGTACTTC. The chain couples TRBV11-3 to TRBJ2-7, with D uncertain. CDR1 is SGHNT, CDR2 YENEEA, per germline. V lost 3 bases to trimming and J lost 3 bases, with 27 bases between them. The CDR3 length is 19 residues.

This chain joins TRBV7-9 and TRBJ2-1; D remains ambiguous. The V gene lost 4 bases and the J gene lost 7 bases, with 11 bases spanning the gap. This CDR3 comprises 13 residues. From germline, CDR1 is SEHNR and CDR2 FQNEAQ (reference sequence). CDR3 sequence (DNA): TGTGCCAGCAGCTCCCCCACTTTAAATGAGCAGTTCTTC. Translation gives CASSSPTLNEQFF.

The rearrangement links TRBV28 to TRBJ2-1, with TRBD2 matching over 7 bases. The CDR3 runs 15 residues. Germline CDR1 is MDHEN and CDR2 is SYDVKM. J gave up 5 bases and V 6 bases, and 10 bases lay outside the gene matches. DNA for the CDR3: TGTGCCAGCAGCCCTCGGGGAGGGGAGAACAATGAGCAGTTCTTC. Its protein is CASSPRGGENNEQFF.

This chain links TRBV9 with TRBJ2-7, with D uncertain. Trimming left V 6 bases short and J 0 bases short, with 13 bases between. Germline assignment: CDR1 SGDLS and CDR2 YYNGEE. This CDR3 has 14 residues. This CDR3 is CASTLAPDSYEQYF. The CDR3 DNA follows: TGTGCCAGCACCCTTGCGCCAGACTCCTACGAGCAGTACTTC.

V and J are TRBV11-2 and TRBJ2-7; 7 positions agree with TRBD2. The V gene end was trimmed by 2 bases and the J gene end by 4 bases; junction bases not matched to a gene: 2. The CDR3 is made up of 13 amino acids. Germline-derived CDR1 and CDR2 are SGHAT and FQNNGV. CDR3 in amino acids: CASSLTSAYEQYF. The CDR3 nucleotides read TGTGCCAGCAGCTTAACTAGCGCTTACGAGCAGTACTTC.

The J gene is TRBJ2-3, the V gene TRBV7-2; D ambiguous. The ends were cut back, 3 bases at V and 0 bases at J, with 4 bases in the middle. CDR1 is SGHTA, CDR2 FQGNSA, per germline. This CDR3 has 13 amino acids. The CDR3 here is CASSFESTDTQYF. Here the CDR3 DNA reads TGTGCCAGCAGCTTTGAAAGCACAGATACGCAGTATTTT.

This clone was detected a few times. The CDR3 here is CASSLGTGALGDTEAFF. CDR3 in DNA: TGTGCCAGCAGCTTGGGGACAGGGGCCTTGGGGGACACTGAAGCTTTCTTT. This chain connects TRBV11-2 to TRBJ1-1; 10 bases are a match to TRBD1. This CDR3 has 17 residues. V lost 3 bases, J lost 3 bases, and 10 bases stayed unmatched. The V gene's germline CDR1 is SGHAT and CDR2 FQNNGV.

The chain combines TRBV4-1 with TRBJ1-1; D is perhaps TRBD1 (5 bases). The CDR3 runs to 15 residues. V gave up 0 bases and J gave up 4 bases, with 12 bases separating them. CDR1 is MGHRA, CDR2 YSYEKL, per germline. In DNA, the CDR3 is TGCGCCAGCAGCCAAGAGGTGGCAGGGCTCACTGAAGCTTTCTTT. Translated, it gives CASSQEVAGLTEAFF.

The DNA of the CDR3 is TGTGCCAGCAGGGCTCGGGGGCCGGGGTACAATGAGCAGTTCTTC. Translated: CASRARGPGYNEQFF. This chain joins TRBV7-8 and TRBJ2-1; TRBD1 or TRBD2 may be the D gene (6 bases each). Per the germline V gene, CDR1 is SGHVS and CDR2 is FQNEAQ. This CDR3 has 15 amino acids. V was trimmed by 6 bases and J by 4 bases, leaving 16 bases between them.

The V call is TRBV21-1, the J call TRBJ2-7. TRBV21-1 is flagged as a pseudogene. The CDR3 contains 15 residues. The CDR3 reads CASSLKDGYPDEQYF. In DNA, the CDR3 is TGTGCCAGCAGTCTCAAAGATGGCTATCCTGACGAGCAGTACTTC.

The chain uses TRBV13 and TRBJ1-5; tentatively, D is TRBD1 (5 bases). Germline V gene lookup returns CDR1 PRHDT and CDR2 FYEKMQ (reference sequence). This CDR3 contains 14 residues. With 4 bases removed from V and 2 bases from J, the gap between germline ends came to 9 bases. The CDR3 loop is CASSSGYGNQPQHF. The CDR3, as DNA: TGTGCCAGCAGCTCAGGGTATGGCAATCAGCCCCAGCATTTT.